The 19 T cell receptor beta chains below come from one sample, sequenced in a study of molecular identifiers for immune sequencing clone quantification (dated by TCRdb to the late 2010s). The method behind the library was PCR. TCRdb records Illumina HiSeq 4000 as the sequencer. TCRdb itself trimmed the public reads at Q25 with fastp, ran MiXCR and retained productive beta chains. For every CDR3 protein sequence, its rows merge into one entry that carries the most common genes and DNA. This sample is represented by about 640,000 distinct CDR3 sequences; just under 20% of them were singletons. Of the sample, approximately 0.9% falls within the top ten clones. The sample consisted of naive CD8+ T cells from blood, with Jurkat cell RNA spiked in. The sample's cell subset or site label, decoded: FACS-sorted CD8+CD4-CCR7+CD45RA+ naive T cells. These receptor sequences come from a human donor in good health. Some libraries in this study had Jurkat cell RNA spiked in.

The J gene is TRBJ2-2, the V gene TRBV6-2 or TRBV6-3; perhaps D is TRBD1 or TRBD2 (5 bases each). This CDR3 comprises 14 residues. Germline CDR1 reads MNHEY; CDR2 reads SVGEGT. Deletions cut 6 bases from V and 4 bases from J, with 12 bases between. The chain's CDR3 is CASREGRSTGELFF. CDR3 coding DNA: TGTGCCAGCAGAGAGGGACGGAGCACCGGGGAGCTGTTTTTT.

Remarks on this clonotype: This may stem from a read error, because a much larger clone lies one nucleotide away. Lacking the conserved final phenylalanine or tryptophan, this CDR3 likely reflects a read error. The V call is TRBV24-1, the J call TRBJ2-1; the D gene is possibly TRBD2 (6 bases). The CDR3 length is 13 residues. Germline loops: CDR1 KGHDR, CDR2 SFDVKD. Trimming removed 5 bases at V and 10 bases at J, with 14 bases between. In DNA form, the CDR3 reads TGTGCCACCAGTGGGACGGGACTCGGAGAGCAGTTCCTC. This sequence encodes CATSGTGLGEQFL.

This clonotype has ten or more counts. The genes are TRBV2 and TRBJ1-2, with unresolved D. The length of the CDR3 is 15 residues. V shed 7 bases and J shed 3 bases, with 18 bases lying between them. In germline, CDR1 is SNHLY, CDR2 FYNNEI. CDR3 amino acids: CASTDPMAVDYGYTF. The CDR3, as DNA: TGTGCCAGCACCGACCCCATGGCGGTAGACTATGGCTACACCTTC.

This clonotype has more than one count but fewer than ten. The chain links TRBV7-8 to TRBJ2-1, with TRBD1 as a possible D gene (6 bases). The germline V and J ends were trimmed by 6 bases and 0 bases, with 18 bases remaining between them. The CDR3 consists of 17 residues. The germline CDR1 and CDR2 sequences are SGHVS and FQNEAQ. The CDR3 DNA follows: TGTGCCAGCAGTCTAACAGGGTATTTTACCTCCTACAATGAGCAGTTCTTC. Translation: CASSLTGYFTSYNEQFF.

This clonotype was seen more than once but under ten times. This chain connects TRBV4-3 to TRBJ2-5; D is uncertain. V gave up 0 bases and J gave up 6 bases, with 14 bases separating them. Germline V gene lookup returns CDR1 LGHNA and CDR2 YSLEER. This CDR3 is 15 amino acids long. The CDR3 loop reads CASSQERTLIQTQYF. CDR3 nucleotide sequence: TGCGCCAGCAGCCAAGAAAGGACCCTCATACAGACCCAGTACTTC.

This clonotype occurred once. A much larger clone is a single base away; this may be a read error. The genes are TRBV20-1 and TRBJ2-7, with D tentatively TRBD1 (7 bases). Germline CDR1 and CDR2: DFQATT and SNEGSKA (reference sequence). The CDR3 covers 15 residues. V shed 6 bases and J shed 4 bases, with 22 bases lying between them. The DNA of the CDR3 is TGCAGTGCACTTGACAGGGAGGCCCCCTCATACGAGCAGTACTTC. Residues: CSALDREAPSYEQYF.

The sample holds many counts of this clonotype. CDR3 loop: CATSDPTSGAQETQYF. Written as DNA, the CDR3 is TGTGCCACCAGTGATCCGACTAGCGGAGCGCAAGAGACCCAGTACTTC. V is TRBV24-1 and J is TRBJ2-5, with TRBD2 identical over 9 bases. The CDR3 runs to 16 residues. The germline V gene encodes CDR1 KGHDR and CDR2 SFDVKD. Unmatched junction bases numbered 6, after V lost 3 bases and J lost 2 bases.

This clonotype was counted at least ten times. J is TRBJ1-1 and V is TRBV30, with D unclear. This CDR3 has 15 residues. Germline V CDR1 and CDR2: GTSNPN, SVGIG (reference sequence). Trimming cost V 2 bases and J 1 base, with 14 bases left between them. CDR3 in amino acids: CAWSSLIRKNTEAFF. In DNA, the CDR3 is TGTGCCTGGAGTTCTCTCATCCGAAAGAACACTGAAGCTTTCTTT.

A few counts support this clonotype. The rearrangement uses TRBV12-3 or TRBV12-4 and TRBJ2-6; 10 nucleotides align to TRBD1. The trim removed 4 bases at V and 12 bases at J, leaving 3 bases unmatched. This CDR3 contains 13 residues. The CDR3 loop is CASSWDRGTVLTF. The DNA for the CDR3 is TGTGCCAGCAGTTGGGACAGGGGCACCGTCCTGACTTTC.

In this sample, this clonotype turned up many times. The chain carries TRBV6-5 and TRBJ1-1; D is unresolved. This CDR3 has 14 residues. V lost 8 bases and J 13 bases, leaving 26 bases between the germline ends. Germline CDR1 reads MNHEY; CDR2 reads SVGAGI. The CDR3 DNA is TGTGCCAGCTTTCTAATCGCAGGAACCCAGGAGGGTTTCTTT. Translating gives CASFLIAGTQEGFF.

This clonotype was recorded at least ten times. J is TRBJ2-7 and V is TRBV4-2, with a weak D call TRBD1 (6 bases). The CDR3 loop spans 17 amino acids. Germline lookup yields CDR1 LGHNA and CDR2 YNFKEQ. Trimming left V 0 bases short and J 5 bases short, with 20 bases between. CDR3 bases: TGTGCCAGCAGCCAAGATCCCGAGGCAGGGGCCTTTAACGAGCAGTACTTC. Translating gives CASSQDPEAGAFNEQYF.

This clonotype was seen a few times. The gene calls are TRBV4-3 and TRBJ2-1, with D possibly TRBD2 on 7 matching bases. The CDR3 has 15 residues. V was cut by 2 bases and J by 5 bases, with 13 bases left in between. Germline CDR1 LGHNA, CDR2 YSLEER. The CDR3 region is CASSQSRGANNEQFF. The CDR3 coding sequence is TGCGCCAGCAGCCAATCCCGGGGGGCAAACAATGAGCAGTTCTTC.

This clonotype was recorded at least ten times. The chain couples TRBV28 to TRBJ2-7; D gene uncertain. Between the trimmed V and J ends, which lost 3 bases and 6 bases, there was a span of 9 bases. This CDR3 has 12 amino acids. Germline V gene data show CDR1 as MDHEN and CDR2 as SYDVKM. The CDR3 loop reads CASSFPGLEQYF. The CDR3 nucleotides read TGTGCCAGCAGTTTTCCGGGCCTCGAGCAGTACTTC.

This clonotype occurred a few times. J is TRBJ2-1 and V is TRBV20-1; TRBD2 aligns across 7 bases. V shed 6 bases, J shed 7 bases, and the junction held 6 bases outside the gene matches. CDR3 length equals 12 residues. Germline loops: CDR1 DFQATT, CDR2 SNEGSKA (reference sequence). CDR3 sequence: CSASTSSNEQFF. In nucleotides, the CDR3 is TGCAGTGCATCGACTAGCTCGAATGAGCAGTTCTTC.

Many counts were recorded for this clonotype. J is TRBJ1-2 and V is TRBV13; possibly TRBD1 for D (5 bases). The CDR3 sequence is 14 residues long. The ends were cut back, 0 bases at V and 8 bases at J, with 13 bases in the middle. Germline assignment: CDR1 PRHDT and CDR2 FYEKMQ (reference sequence). This chain's CDR3 is CASSLGLQALGYTF. The CDR3 DNA is TGTGCCAGCAGCTTAGGATTACAGGCTCTGGGCTACACCTTC.

This clonotype was picked up many times. The V and J genes are TRBV5-4 and TRBJ2-5, with D perhaps TRBD2 (5 bases). The CDR3 runs 15 residues. Trimming took 1 base from V and 9 from J, leaving 19 bases between them. Germline CDR1 is SGHNT and CDR2 is YYREEE (reference sequence). The chain's CDR3 is CASSLNPDLVPAQYF. The CDR3 coding sequence is TGTGCCAGCAGCTTGAATCCGGACTTAGTTCCAGCCCAGTACTTC.

This clonotype was seen ten or more times. The rearrangement joins TRBV7-2 to TRBJ2-7, with a weak D call TRBD2 (7 bases). Germline CDR1 is SGHTA and CDR2 is FQGNSA. Between the trimmed V and J ends, which lost 0 bases and 5 bases, there was a span of 26 bases. This CDR3 contains 19 residues. The CDR3 DNA follows: TGTGCCAGCAGCTTAGCGCTATCGTTGGGGGCTGCGGCGGGGGACGAGCAGTACTTC. This codes for CASSLALSLGAAAGDEQYF.

Comments on this clonotype: It may be a read error: a sequence one base away is much more abundant. This rearrangement joins TRBV9 to TRBJ2-2; D is ambiguous. CDR3 size: 16 residues. V lost 0 bases and J lost 4, with 13 bases in between. Germline-derived CDR1 and CDR2 are SGDLS and YYNGEE. CDR3 in DNA: TGTGCCAGCAGCGTAGTCAAGGTCGCCCCCACCGGGGAGCTGTTTTTT. Translation gives CASSVVKVAPTGELFF.

This clonotype came up many times. V usage is TRBV6-5 and J usage is TRBJ1-1; the match to TRBD1 covers 7 bases. This CDR3 spans 15 amino acids. The germline CDR1 and CDR2 sequences are MNHEY and SVGAGI. The trim removed 5 bases at V and 4 bases at J, leaving 10 bases unmatched. The chain's CDR3 is CASSSITGVGTEAFF. The CDR3 region has the DNA TGTGCCAGCAGTAGCATCACAGGGGTCGGCACTGAAGCTTTCTTT.